These 7 T cell receptor beta chains were sequenced from one sample in a study of blood T cell repertoires in COVID-19. Sequencing was performed with immunoSEQ multiplex PCR; in TCRdb, only in-frame clones are kept and a portion is missing. The data show around 700,000 clones, 85% to 90% seen once. Sequenced sample: peripheral blood. The receptors were gathered from a woman aged 18-29 years with acute or convalescent COVID-19.

CDR3 bases: TGCGCCAGCAGACAACAGGTTGGCACTGAAGCTTTCTTT. Translated, it gives CASRQQVGTEAFF. The chain links TRBV5-1 to TRBJ1-1; the D gene is possibly TRBD1 (5 bases). Trimming took 5 bases from V and 4 from J, leaving 12 bases between them. The germline V gene has CDR1 SGHRS and CDR2 YFSETQ. The CDR3 sequence is 13 residues long.

This clone was seen more than once but under ten times. The chain is built from TRBV9 and TRBJ1-2; 7 bases match TRBD1. Germline V gene data show CDR1 as SGDLS and CDR2 as YYNGEE. The CDR3 totals 16 residues. V lost 2 bases and J lost 1; bases outside the gene matches: 8. As DNA, the CDR3 is TGTGCCAGCAGCGTTCCAAGGACAGGTCATAACTATGGCTACACCTTC. This gives the protein CASSVPRTGHNYGYTF. The full variable domain, completed using reference TRBV9 and TRBJ1-2, is DSGVTQTPKHLITATGQRVTLRCSPRSGDLSVYWYQQSLDQGLQFLIQYYNGEERAKGNILERFSAQQFPDLHSELNLSSLELGDSALYFCASSVPRTGHNYGYTFGSGTRLTVV.

This chain joins TRBV18 and TRBJ2-3; 8 nucleotides line up with TRBD2. The length of the CDR3 is 14 residues. Per germline, CDR1 KGHSH and CDR2 LQKENI. With V trimmed by 3 bases and J by 1 base, 0 bases remained unmatched. CDR3 region: CASSPSGGTDTQYF. DNA for the CDR3: TGTGCCAGCTCACCTAGCGGGGGCACAGATACGCAGTATTTT. The entire variable domain, with the rest obtained from reference TRBV18 and TRBJ2-3, is as follows: NAGVMQNPRHLVRRRGQEARLRCSPMKGHSHVYWYRQLPEEGLKFMVYLQKENIIDESGMPKERFSAEFPKEGPSILRIQQVVRGDSAAYFCASSPSGGTDTQYFGPGTRLTVL.

The chain links TRBV5-1 to TRBJ1-6; tentative D call: TRBD1 (6 bases). Germline values: CDR1 SGHRS, CDR2 YFSETQ. The V end lost 0 bases, the J end lost 8 bases, and 18 bases lay between the germline ends. The CDR3 has 17 amino acids. The CDR3 region has the DNA TGCGCCAGCAGCTTGGCTGGGGGCAGTAGGGCCGATTCACCCCTCCACTTT. This gives the protein CASSLAGGSRADSPLHF.

The chain carries TRBV2 and TRBJ2-7, with D tentatively TRBD1 (5 bases). Germline lookup yields CDR1 SNHLY and CDR2 FYNNEI. This CDR3 spans 13 amino acids. With 6 bases removed from V and 5 bases from J, the gap between germline ends came to 14 bases. The CDR3 reads CASSVKGLNEQYF. In DNA, the CDR3 is TGTGCCAGCAGCGTCAAGGGGCTGAACGAGCAGTACTTC.

The rearrangement links TRBV3-1 (or the pseudogene TRBV3-2) to TRBJ1-2, with 11 bases lining up with TRBD1. The CDR3 is 15 residues long. With 3 bases clipped from V and 7 bases from J, the junction kept 7 bases outside the gene matches. Germline V gene data show CDR1 as LGHDT and CDR2 as YNNKEL (reference sequence). CDR3 in DNA: TGTGCCAGCAGCCATCCAGGACAGGGGGCGATTGGCTACACCTTC. Protein sequence: CASSHPGQGAIGYTF.

The V gene is TRBV25-1, the J gene TRBJ1-4; 7 positions match TRBD1. The CDR3 covers 14 residues. The V segment lost 3 bases and the J segment 7 bases; nucleotides outside the gene matches: 5. CDR1 and CDR2 from the germline V gene are MGHDK and SYGVNS. The CDR3 DNA reads as TGTGCCAGCAGTGACGTCAGGGGGGCTGAAAAACTGTTTTTT. Translation: CASSDVRGAEKLFF.